The source of this T cell receptor beta chain is a study of cytomegalovirus exposure and HLA in healthy donors. Study-wide results and limits: There were reportedly fewer N-insertions in an Asian-associated ancestry cluster than the roughly 700-donor mean, in a later analysis.

At collection, donors were nominally healthy, but unrecorded immune exposures were probable. The V gene's germline CDR1 is MNHEY and CDR2 SVGAGI. V was pared by 2 bases and J by 6 bases, with 4 bases of the junction left unmatched. The CDR3 has 16 amino acids. Primers included in the PCR were 60 Vbeta and 13 Jbeta primers. Data came from immunoSEQ multiplex PCR; TCRdb stores just in-frame clones and leaves some out. Among 240,000 or so clones, 82% were seen once, and the ten largest hold around 5.4%. About this clone itself: The antigen is unknown.

The origin of this receptor is a woman aged 40 to 49 in good health and CMV-seropositive. The chain couples TRBV6-5 to TRBJ2-1, with 13 positions matching TRBD2. Specimen: PBMCs. The CDR3 DNA follows: TGTGCCAGCAGTTACCCGGGACTAGCGGGGTCCAATGAGCAGTTCTTC. It is translated as CASSYPGLAGSNEQFF.